This T cell receptor beta chain comes out of a study of post-analysis software for immune sequencing data. Study summary: Some patients lacked subtype; others had relapsing-remitting, secondary progressive or progressive-relapsing disease. Findings of the study overall: TRBV segments more frequent in patients than in controls numbered about five and included TRBV5-6, TRBV5-1 and TRBV20-1. A significant reduction in normalized Chao1 diversity was observed in multiple sclerosis patients versus controls. By F measure, samples from a shared preparation batch strongly co-clustered.

CDR3 size: 11 residues. The ends were cut back, 5 bases at V and 6 bases at J, with 6 bases in the middle. Prepared TCR beta cDNA libraries contained unique molecular identifiers. cDNA molecules numbering roughly 500,000 came from approximately 0.91 to 9.4 million T cells. TCRdb reprocessed the PCR reads via MiXCR and lists one record per CDR3 protein. The profile covers roughly 600,000 distinct CDR3 sequences, with about 40% appearing a single time and more than 1.5% taken by the ten largest. This clonotype came up many times. Its specificity is not known. Sample: blood. The chain joins TRBV12-3 or TRBV12-4 to TRBJ2-3; D remains ambiguous. The source of this sequence is a girl aged 10-17 years with multiple sclerosis. CDR3 amino acids: CASSIRDTQYF. The CDR3 nucleotides read TGTGCCAGCAGTATTAGGGATACGCAGTATTTT.